This T cell receptor beta chain was sequenced in a study of T-cell memory formation after mild COVID-19. Study-level information: Largely, the TCR clusters proved donor specific.

The length of the CDR3 is 13 residues. V was shortened by 3 bases and J by 7 bases, with 15 bases between the two germline ends. Germline V gene lookup returns CDR1 DFQATT and CDR2 SNEGSKA (reference sequence). TCRdb independently ran MiXCR on the 5' RACE reads; one entry per CDR3 protein. The sample includes 130,000 to 150,000 distinct CDR3 sequences, 6% to 6.5% of them seen just once. This clonotype was seen ten or more times. The source of this sequence is an adult woman who had mild COVID-19 (a few samples of this study predate the infection). Cell type and time point are not known. The V and J genes are TRBV20-1 and TRBJ2-5; D possibly corresponds to TRBD2 (5 bases). The source material was PBMCs or a T cell subset sorted from them (not recorded which). The CDR3 nucleotides read TGCAGTGCTAGCCCTACTAGATTCGGGACCCAGTACTTC. It is translated as CSASPTRFGTQYF.